These 15 T cell receptor beta chains came from one sample sequenced in a study of beta chain features in type 1 diabetes. Isolated RNA was reverse transcribed in full, so expressed TCRB transcripts were sequenced. The table came from immunoSEQ multiplex PCR; TCRdb's copy has only in-frame clones and leaves some out. The profile covers approximately 730,000 clones, with 10% to 15% appearing a single time and around 0.022% taken by the ten largest. The antigens of these receptors remain unknown. Findings of the study overall: For Type 1 diabetes patients, all four CD4+ subsets carried TCRB CDR3s that were moderately but significantly shorter.

Sequenced sample: naive CD4+ T cells from blood. The receptors were sampled from a man between 18 and 35 years old with type 1 diabetes.

A few counts support this clone. The J gene is TRBJ1-2, the V gene TRBV30; D is undetermined. Germline V gene sequence: CDR1 GTSNPN, CDR2 SVGIG (reference sequence). V was pared by 1 base and J by 7 bases, with 10 bases between. This CDR3 is 12 amino acids long. The CDR3 coding sequence is TGTGCCTGGAGTGACAGCGGACGTGGCTACACCTTC. It translates to CAWSDSGRGYTF.

This clone has only a few counts. This rearrangement joins TRBV30 to TRBJ1-2; unclear D gene. CDR3 length: 10 residues. V lost 5 bases, J lost 3 bases, and 4 bases lay in between. Germline V CDR1 and CDR2: GTSNPN, SVGIG (reference sequence). CDR3 in DNA: TGTGCCTGGGACCACTATGGCTACACCTTC. Translated, it gives CAWDHYGYTF.

This clone was counted between two and nine times. The chain joins TRBV27 to TRBJ1-5; 7 bases line up with TRBD1. After removal of 4 bases from V and 4 bases from J, the junction contained 4 bases not matched to a gene. CDR1 and CDR2 from the germline V gene are MNHEY and SMNVEV (reference sequence). This CDR3 has 14 amino acids. The CDR3, as DNA: TGTGCCAGCAGTTCGGGACAGATGAATCAGCCCCAGCATTTT. Translation: CASSSGQMNQPQHF.

V is TRBV28 and J is TRBJ2-3, with D unresolved. With 4 bases removed from V and 4 bases from J, the gap between germline ends came to 3 bases. Germline assignment: CDR1 MDHEN and CDR2 SYDVKM. The CDR3 is 11 amino acids. CDR3 sequence (DNA): TGTGCCAGCAGTTACGCAGATACGCAGTATTTT. It codes for CASSYADTQYF.

As DNA, the CDR3 is TGTGCCATCAGGGGACTAGCGGGGACCTACGAGCAGTACTTC. Encoded protein: CAIRGLAGTYEQYF. The chain couples TRBV10-3 to TRBJ2-7, with 13 bases fitting TRBD2. The CDR3 contains 14 residues. J was trimmed by 2 bases and V by 6 bases; bases with no gene match: 1. CDR1 and CDR2 (germline): ENHRY, SYGVKD.

This clone was seen a handful of times. The CDR3 DNA is TGCAGCGTTGAATGTAAGGGACAGGGCAATCAGCCCCAGCATTTT. This codes for CSVECKGQGNQPQHF. The rearrangement links TRBV29-1 to TRBJ1-5; 8 nucleotides match TRBD1. CDR1 is SQVTM and CDR2 is ANQGSEA in the germline V gene. The V and J ends lost 2 bases and 2 bases, in that order; junction bases with no gene match: 5. The CDR3 has 15 amino acids.

This clone was seen a handful of times. The chain combines TRBV30 with TRBJ1-4; 7 bases line up with TRBD1. In germline, CDR1 is GTSNPN, CDR2 SVGIG (reference sequence). The CDR3 has 17 amino acids. J gave up 8 bases and V 3 bases, and 18 bases lay outside the gene matches. The CDR3 DNA reads as TGTGCCTGGAGACCCGGCAGGGGGTGGCAAGGTGCCGAAAAACTGTTTTTT. As protein: CAWRPGRGWQGAEKLFF.

This clone was seen a few times. The DNA of the CDR3 is TGTGCCAGCAGTGGACAAGCGAACTATGGCTACACCTTC. This codes for CASSGQANYGYTF. This chain joins TRBV6-1 and TRBJ1-2; D gene uncertain. The ends were cut back, 4 bases at V and 2 bases at J, with 8 bases in the middle. CDR3 size: 13 residues. Germline V gives CDR1 MNHNS, CDR2 SASEGT.

The sample holds a few counts of this clone. This chain connects TRBV30 to TRBJ1-4; D gene unclear. Germline V lookup: CDR1 GTSNPN, CDR2 SVGIG (reference sequence). This CDR3 spans 12 amino acids. Trimming left V 2 bases short and J 3 bases short, with 4 bases between. The CDR3 region is CAWSSPNEKLFF. The CDR3, as DNA: TGTGCCTGGAGTTCCCCTAATGAAAAACTGTTTTTT.

This clone turned up a few times. The V gene is TRBV30, the J gene TRBJ2-5, with 8 bases that match TRBD2. Trimming removed 2 bases from V and 2 bases from J; junction bases left unmatched: 4. The CDR3 runs to 14 residues. Germline V CDR1 and CDR2: GTSNPN, SVGIG (reference sequence). The CDR3 region has the DNA TGTGCCTGGAGTATAGCGGGGAGTCAAGAGACCCAGTACTTC. Translation: CAWSIAGSQETQYF.

This sequence joins TRBV5-6 and TRBJ2-7; a weak D match, TRBD2 (6 bases). Germline V gene lookup returns CDR1 SGHDT and CDR2 YYEEEE. The CDR3 contains 11 residues. Trimming took off 7 bases at V and 5 bases at J, with 10 bases between the two ends. CDR3 protein: CASGGYDEQYF. DNA for the CDR3: TGTGCCAGCGGGGGGTACGACGAGCAGTACTTC.

A few counts support this clone. The V call is TRBV2, the J call TRBJ1-5, with D possibly matching TRBD1 (5 bases). The V end lost 6 bases, the J end lost 4 bases, and 13 bases lay between the germline ends. In germline, CDR1 is SNHLY, CDR2 FYNNEI. This CDR3 region has 14 residues. CDR3 residues: CASSVGVANQPQHF. The CDR3 coding sequence is TGTGCCAGCAGCGTAGGGGTGGCGAATCAGCCCCAGCATTTT. The full variable domain, with the rest looked up from reference TRBV2 and TRBJ1-5, is EPEVTQTPSHQVTQMGQEVILRCVPISNHLYFYWYRQILGQKVEFLVSFYNNEISEKSEIFDDQFSVERPDGSNFTLKIRSTKLEDSAMYFCASSVGVANQPQHFGDGTRLSIL.

The chain has TRBV2 and TRBJ2-7; possibly TRBD2 for D (5 bases). V was clipped by 4 bases and J by 6 bases, with 10 bases between them. The CDR3 contains 12 residues. Germline CDR1 SNHLY, CDR2 FYNNEI. The CDR3 sequence is CASSVGGLEQYF. The CDR3 region has the DNA TGTGCCAGCAGTGTTGGCGGGCTCGAGCAGTACTTC.

This clone showed up just a few times. V is TRBV6-5 and J is TRBJ2-3, with D hard to call. The ends were cut back, 0 bases at V and 3 bases at J, with 7 bases in the middle. The CDR3 sequence is 14 residues long. Germline V gives CDR1 MNHEY, CDR2 SVGAGI. CDR3 region: CASSYSSRTDTQYF. CDR3 nucleotide sequence: TGTGCCAGCAGTTACTCGAGCAGAACAGATACGCAGTATTTT.

The CDR3 bases are TGTGCCTGGAGCAAGAATAGCGGGGCCCAAAACATTCAGTACTTC. Its protein product is CAWSKNSGAQNIQYF. V usage is TRBV30 and J usage is TRBJ2-4; 8 bases line up with TRBD2. Germline V gene lookup returns CDR1 GTSNPN and CDR2 SVGIG (reference sequence). The junction had 9 bases not matched to a gene; V was cut back by 3 bases and J by 5 bases. The CDR3 covers 15 residues.